These T cell receptor beta chains were read from a single sample in a study of patients and donors after allogeneic stem cell transplantation. In TCRdb, the RT-PCR reads were re-called with MiXCR into one record per CDR3 protein. This repertoire shows some 150,000 distinct CDR3 sequences, 30% to 45% found once; its top ten account for around half. Sample: blood, either unsorted or a sorted T cell fraction (not recorded which). The receptors were sampled from a human donor who was either an allogeneic HSCT recipient or a stem cell or donor lymphocyte infusion donor (not recorded which). It is not recorded whose cells these are; they may come from a transplant donor. The CDR3 runs from the conserved cysteine through the conserved F or W. The D gene is left open where the match is weak. The listing skips clone size in some rows; elsewhere it reads once, few, many or a size class.

- TRBJ1-4 TRBD1 16 TRBV12-3/TRBV12-4 CASSLGQGAINEKLFF TGTGCCAGCAGTTTAGGACAGGGGGCCATTAATGAAAAACTGTTTTTT
few TRBJ1-5 - 15 TRBV12-3/TRBV12-4 CASSRGEWGNQPQHF TGTGCCAGCAGTCGCGGGGAGTGGGGCAATCAGCCCCAGCATTTT
few TRBJ1-2 - 11 TRBV7-2 CASSPNRDHTF TGTGCCAGCAGCCCGAACAGGGATCACACCTTC
- TRBJ1-6 - 17 TRBV5-1 CASSLGPGADYNSPLHF TGCGCCAGCAGCTTGGGGCCGGGGGCGGACTATAATTCACCCCTCCACTTT
many TRBJ1-5 TRBD1 13 TRBV29-1 CSVEWDRGQPQHF TGCAGCGTTGAATGGGACAGGGGTCAGCCCCAGCATTTT
once TRBJ1-5 TRBD1 13 TRBV27 CASRGTGREPQHF TGTGCCAGCAGGGGGACAGGGAGGGAGCCCCAGCATTTT
few TRBJ2-1 TRBD1 17 TRBV7-8 CASSLALGDRGDNEQFF TGTGCCAGCAGCTTAGCGCTCGGAGACAGGGGAGACAATGAGCAGTTCTTC
- TRBJ2-7 - 12 TRBV20-1 CSARTVTYEQYF TGCAGTGCCCGGACAGTAACCTACGAGCAGTACTTC
few TRBJ2-3 TRBD1 20 TRBV7-9 CASSSSPGTGFSSSTDTQYF TGTGCCAGCAGCTCCTCGCCCGGGACAGGGTTCTCCTCTAGCACAGATACGCAGTATTTT
- TRBJ2-5 - 11 TRBV3-1 CASSHGRSEYF TGTGCCAGCAGCCATGGCAGGTCGGAGTACTTC
few TRBJ1-6 - 12 TRBV12-3/TRBV12-4 CASTGSFSPLHF TGTGCCAGCACGGGTTCGTTCTCACCCCTCCACTTT
- TRBJ1-1 TRBD1 15 TRBV6-6 CASSKLEGQRFEAFF TGTGCCAGCAGTAAGCTAGAGGGACAGAGATTTGAAGCTTTCTTT
once TRBJ2-1 - 17 TRBV29-1 CSVEDGVRGQPYNEQFF TGCAGCGTTGAAGATGGGGTCCGGGGACAACCCTACAATGAGCAGTTCTTC
- TRBJ2-5 TRBD1 14 TRBV29-1 CSVGYRGWMETQYF TGCAGCGTTGGATACAGGGGATGGATGGAGACCCAGTACTTC
- TRBJ2-3 - 16 TRBV5-1 CASSLGALGSTDTQYF TGCGCCAGCAGCTTGGGAGCCCTTGGGAGCACAGATACGCAGTATTTT
- TRBJ2-3 - 14 TRBV4-3 CASSQDRGPDTQYF TGCGCCAGCAGCCAAGATCGCGGCCCAGATACGCAGTATTTT
- TRBJ1-2 - 13 TRBV2 CASSEEMFYGYTF TGTGCCAGCAGTGAAGAGATGTTCTATGGCTACACCTTC
few TRBJ2-5 - 16 TRBV3-1 CASSQDGRGTQETQYF TGTGCCAGCAGCCAAGATGGTCGGGGGACCCAAGAGACCCAGTACTTC
- TRBJ2-1 - 16 TRBV12-3/TRBV12-4 CASSLESLRRLNEQFF TGTGCCAGCAGTTTAGAGAGCCTCCGCCGGCTCAATGAGCAGTTCTTC
- TRBJ1-6 - 11 TRBV29-1 CSVEDGPLLHF TGCAGCGTCGAAGACGGTCCTCTTCTCCACTTT
- TRBJ1-1 - 17 TRBV28 CASSSPVGHAAPMGAFF TGTGCCAGCAGTTCCCCGGTCGGCCACGCAGCCCCAATGGGGGCTTTCTTT
- TRBJ2-3 - 14 TRBV7-8 CASSLITSTDTQYF TGTGCCAGCAGCTTAATCACTAGCACAGATACGCAGTATTTT
few TRBJ1-2 - 20 TRBV7-9 CASSSPFGTEGVKVNYGYTF TGTGCCAGCAGCTCCCCCTTCGGTACGGAGGGAGTCAAAGTTAACTATGGCTACACCTTC
- TRBJ1-4 TRBD1 13 TRBV29-1 CSVADRGGEKLFF TGCAGCGTTGCAGACAGGGGAGGGGAAAAACTGTTTTTT
- TRBJ1-2 TRBD1 14 TRBV28 CASKPPRGLYGYTF TGTGCCAGCAAACCACCAAGGGGGCTTTACGGCTACACCTTC
- TRBJ2-3 - 15 TRBV4-2 CASSQDRQNTDTQYF TGTGCCAGCAGCCAAGATCGGCAGAACACAGATACGCAGTATTTT
few TRBJ1-4 TRBD1 17 TRBV25-1 CASSGRDRIATNEKLFF TGTGCCAGCAGTGGGCGGGACAGGATTGCAACTAATGAAAAACTGTTTTTT
many TRBJ1-2 - 13 TRBV29-1 CSVDAGQGGGYTF TGCAGCGTTGATGCGGGCCAGGGAGGCGGCTACACCTTC
few TRBJ1-5 - 13 TRBV6-5 CASSWGANQPQHF TGTGCCAGCAGTTGGGGGGCCAATCAGCCCCAGCATTTT
few TRBJ1-2 TRBD1 12 TRBV7-3 CASSFTRDRVYF TGTGCCAGCAGCTTCACCCGGGACAGGGTCTATTTC
- TRBJ2-7 TRBD2 15 TRBV6-2/TRBV6-3 CASSPIRRGAYEQYF TGTGCCAGCAGCCCCATCCGGCGGGGGGCCTACGAGCAGTACTTC
- TRBJ2-7 - 11 TRBV10-3 CAISEGTEQYF TGTGCCATCAGTGAGGGGACCGAGCAGTACTTC
- TRBJ1-1 - 15 TRBV7-6 CASSSYLQGGLRAFF TGTGCCAGCAGCTCGTACCTACAGGGAGGGTTGAGGGCTTTCTTT
few TRBJ1-2 - 15 TRBV9 CASSVAAQGNYGYTF TGTGCCAGCAGCGTAGCTGCGCAGGGGAACTATGGCTACACCTTC
- TRBJ2-6 TRBD1 19 TRBV7-9 CASSLKTGVRNSGANVLTF TGTGCCAGCAGCTTAAAGACAGGGGTTCGAAACTCTGGGGCCAACGTCCTGACTTTC
- TRBJ2-5 - 15 TRBV9 CASSVAAIGVETRYF TGTGCCAGCAGCGTAGCAGCGATAGGGGTGGAGACCCGGTACTTC
- TRBJ1-1 - 15 TRBV5-1 CASSLDNGQGTEAFF TGCGCCAGCAGCTTGGACAACGGCCAGGGCACTGAAGCTTTCTTT
few TRBJ1-3 - 17 TRBV9 CASSVGDTHFSGNTIYF TGTGCCAGCAGCGTAGGGGACACCCATTTCTCTGGAAACACCATATATTTT
- TRBJ1-1 TRBD1 14 TRBV27 CASSNDREHTEAFF TGTGCCAGCAGCAACGACAGGGAGCACACTGAAGCTTTCTTT
few TRBJ2-3 - 14 TRBV27 CASSFGRPTDTQYF TGTGCCAGCAGTTTCGGCAGACCCACAGATACGCAGTATTTT
- TRBJ2-1 - 12 TRBV28 CASVQGYREQFF TGTGCCAGCGTCCAGGGGTATCGTGAGCAGTTCTTC
many TRBJ1-1 - 12 TRBV12-3/TRBV12-4 CASSLVGTEAFF TGTGCCAGCAGTTTAGTGGGCACTGAAGCTTTCTTT
- TRBJ1-1 - 13 TRBV6-5 CASRPTANTEAFF TGTGCCAGCAGACCGACAGCGAACACTGAAGCTTTCTTT
- TRBJ2-1 TRBD2 15 TRBV20-1 CSARVPGLGYNEQFF TGCAGTGCTAGAGTCCCGGGACTAGGGTACAATGAGCAGTTCTTC
- TRBJ1-6 TRBD1 16 TRBV27 CASSSGQGSYNSPLHF TGTGCCAGCAGTTCGGGACAGGGCTCCTATAATTCACCCCTCCACTTT
- TRBJ2-1 - 12 TRBV7-9 CASSLGSNEQFF TGTGCCAGCAGCTTAGGTTCCAATGAGCAGTTCTTC
- TRBJ1-4 - 14 TRBV9 CASSAQGLGEKLFF TGTGCCAGCAGCGCCCAGGGTTTAGGGGAAAAACTGTTTTTT
- TRBJ1-1 TRBD1 15 TRBV7-6 CASSLEARGLAEAFF TGTGCCAGCAGCTTAGAGGCCAGGGGGCTCGCTGAAGCTTTCTTT
few TRBJ1-1 - 15 TRBV7-8 CASSIKRRLATEAFF TGTGCCAGCAGCATTAAGAGGCGGTTGGCCACTGAAGCTTTCTTT
- TRBJ1-1 - 9 TRBV29-1 CSVDTEAFF TGCAGCGTTGACACTGAAGCTTTCTTT
few TRBJ1-2 - 13 TRBV5-6 CASSSGHPYGYTF TGTGCCAGCAGCTCGGGACACCCCTATGGCTACACCTTC
- TRBJ2-7 - 14 TRBV4-3 CASSQTRSSYEQYF TGCGCCAGCAGCCAAACGAGGAGCTCCTACGAGCAGTACTTC
- TRBJ1-1 TRBD1 16 TRBV6-2/TRBV6-3 CASSGKQGTRRAEAFF TGTGCCAGCAGTGGGAAACAGGGGACTCGTCGGGCTGAAGCTTTCTTT
few TRBJ1-4 - 13 TRBV28 CASSLSRVAKLFF TGTGCCAGCAGTTTATCCCGGGTGGCAAAACTGTTTTTT
few TRBJ1-2 - 11 TRBV6-1 CASSEGYGYTF TGTGCCAGCAGTGAGGGTTATGGCTACACCTTC
few TRBJ1-6 TRBD1 14 TRBV28 CASRAGTGSSPLHF TGTGCCAGCAGGGCAGGGACAGGGTCTTCACCCCTCCACTTT
many TRBJ1-5 - 13 TRBV7-2 CASSLSRWEPQHF TGTGCCAGCAGCTTATCCCGGTGGGAGCCCCAGCATTTT